This TCR beta chain appears in the sequencing data of a study of blood T cell repertoires in COVID-19 (dated by TCRdb to the early 2020s). For context, the study as a whole: The collaborator samples originated in the United States, Italy and Spain and spanned the acute and convalescent phases of COVID-19. The material from the prospective study consisted of cDNA or gDNA derived from T cells, B-cell-depleted T cells, or PBMCs. Nearly every sample came with metadata listing a de-identified subject ID, COVID-19 status, age in years and sex. HLA class I and class II types, where available, came from metadata supplied by the sample provider rather than from assay-based typing. A freely available public database, intended as a resource for researchers studying the immune response to SARS-CoV-2, is where the repertoires were released. The samples were drawn from two sources: the first 160 participants of the ongoing ImmuneRACE study, and 1,000 to 1,500 subjects contributed by 6 global collaborators. The dataset comprised deeply sampled blood TCRbeta repertoires from subjects exposed to, actively infected with, or recovered from COVID-19.

V is trimmed back by 4 bases and J by 3 bases, and the junction contains 3 bases that no gene match accounts for. Including cysteine and phenylalanine, the CDR3 has 14 amino acids. Of all the DNA, just the CDR3 is kept, 42 bases in frame from base 1. The germline V gene (reference sequence) yields LGHDT for CDR1 and YNNKEL for CDR2. In the case of this clone: This clone's antigen is unknown. The sample holds no much larger clone one base away, and base qualities are not on file.

General study outcomes and caveats: How much clinical and demographic metadata was included differed by source and by participant, and the metadata was provided uncurated.

Each collaborating institution followed its own protocols to collect whole blood in K2EDTA tubes. For TCRbeta analysis, collaborator samples were shipped as frozen whole blood, as isolated PBMCs, or as DNA extracted from either sample type. TCRbeta CDR3 regions were amplified from genomic DNA by means of the immunoSEQ Assay, a bias-controlled multiplex PCR. The paper's processing steps were these. The number of nucleated cells in each sample was estimated by amplification of reference gene primers within the assay. To quantify the absolute abundance of each unique TCRbeta CDR3 rearrangement, sequence reads were collapsed and filtered. For each sample, productive Simpson clonality was calculated as the square root of Simpson's diversity index over productive rearrangements. The source is immuneACCESS, and TCRdb retained only in-frame sequences with V and J called. Part of the clones is not carried over; for the studies checked, unresolved V genes explain less than half of this, and the remainder is unexplained. From that table come the V and J calls and clone size; the DNA was used to work out D and trimming. Present in this sample are 110,000 to 150,000 clones, approximately 87% of which were seen just once. Together, the top ten hold more than 4% of the sample.

The material sequenced was peripheral blood. The chain uses TRBV3-1 (or the pseudogene TRBV3-2) and TRBJ1-5; 7 junctional bases match TRBD1. The sequence was collected from a woman between 40 and 55 years old with acute or convalescent COVID-19. The nucleotide sequence is TGTGCCAGCAGCCTTGGACAGGTCAATCAGCCCCAGCATTTT. It specifies CASSLGQVNQPQHF.